Each of the 27 T cell receptor beta chains below was sequenced from the same sample in a study of cytomegalovirus exposure and HLA in healthy donors. The primer mix had 60 Vbeta and 13 Jbeta primers. TCRdb's table, derived via immunoSEQ multiplex PCR, lists solely in-frame clones and lacks some. The sample includes 100,000 to 120,000 clones, around 70% of them seen just once. Sequenced sample: PBMCs. The receptors stem from a woman in her thirties or forties in good health and CMV-seropositive.

This clone showed up just once. The chain employs TRBV27 and TRBJ2-1; possibly TRBD1 for D (6 bases). CDR1 is MNHEY, CDR2 SMNVEV, per germline (reference sequence). V shed 4 bases and J shed 0 bases, with 10 bases lying between them. CDR3 length: 15 amino acids. In DNA, the CDR3 is TGTGCCAGCAGTTCCGGACAGAGCTCCTACAATGAGCAGTTCTTC. It codes for CASSSGQSSYNEQFF.

This rearrangement joins TRBV6-5 to TRBJ1-1, with D tentatively TRBD1 (5 bases). The length of the CDR3 is 14 residues. Between the trimmed V and J ends, which lost 8 bases and 3 bases, there was a span of 16 bases. CDR1 MNHEY and CDR2 SVGAGI come from the germline V gene. CDR3 protein: CASLGGAGDTEAFF. In DNA form, the CDR3 reads TGTGCCAGCCTCGGCGGGGCGGGGGACACTGAAGCTTTCTTT.

The rearrangement joins TRBV7-3 to TRBJ2-1, with 10 bases that match TRBD1. Losses at the gene ends were 5 bases for V and 10 bases for J; bases not matched to a gene: 8. Germline CDR1 is SGHTA and CDR2 is FQGTGA. The CDR3 loop spans 14 amino acids. CDR3 sequence: CASSPGTGEREQFF. In DNA, the CDR3 is TGTGCCAGCAGCCCCGGGACAGGGGAGCGAGAGCAGTTCTTC.

The rearrangement uses TRBV6-1 and TRBJ1-2; 7 bases map to TRBD1. The CDR3 totals 12 residues. Trimming at V came to 8 bases and at J to 8 bases, leaving 8 bases not matched to a gene. Per the germline V gene, CDR1 is MNHNS and CDR2 is SASEGT. This CDR3 reads CASVTGEAGYTF. CDR3 DNA: TGTGCCAGCGTTACAGGGGAAGCAGGCTACACCTTC.

The chain has TRBV10-3 and TRBJ1-1; maybe TRBD1 (6 bases). The CDR3 length is 13 residues. Germline assignment: CDR1 ENHRY and CDR2 SYGVKD. The V end lost 4 bases, the J end lost 1 base, and 7 bases lay between the germline ends. The DNA of the CDR3 is TGTGCCATCAGTGTACAGGGGAACACTGAAGCTTTCTTT. Translated, it gives CAISVQGNTEAFF.

The rearrangement uses TRBV12-5 and TRBJ2-3; TRBD2 aligns across 9 bases. After removal of 5 bases from V and 0 bases from J, the junction contained 6 bases not matched to a gene. CDR3 length equals 16 residues. Germline assignment: CDR1 LGHNT and CDR2 FRNRAP. Written as DNA, the CDR3 is TGTGCTAGTGGTGTTCCTAGCGGGGCTAGCACAGATACGCAGTATTTT. Its translation: CASGVPSGASTDTQYF.

This clone was picked up a small number of times. This sequence joins TRBV7-2 and TRBJ2-2, with TRBD1 as a possible D gene (6 bases). Trimming took 5 bases from V and 6 from J, leaving 13 bases between them. In germline, CDR1 is SGHTA, CDR2 FQGNSA. The CDR3 spans 14 residues. The CDR3 reads CASSRNRVAGELFF. The CDR3 bases are TGTGCCAGCAGCCGAAACAGGGTAGCCGGGGAGCTGTTTTTT. Full variable domain (remainder filled in from reference TRBV7-2 and TRBJ2-2): GAGVSQSPSNKVTEKGKDVELRCDPISGHTALYWYRQSLGQGLEFLIYFQGNSAPDKSGLPSDRFSAERTGGSVSTLTIQRTQQEDSAVYLCASSRNRVAGELFFGEGSRLTVL.

The V gene is TRBV5-1, the J gene TRBJ2-1; possible D gene TRBD2, 5 bases. The germline CDR1 and CDR2 sequences are SGHRS and YFSETQ. This CDR3 comprises 14 residues. Trimming removed 1 base at V and 5 bases at J, with 10 bases between. The CDR3 sequence: CASSLTDGNNEQFF. DNA for the CDR3: TGCGCCAGCAGCTTGACCGACGGGAACAATGAGCAGTTCTTC. Supplemented by reference TRBV5-1 and TRBJ2-1, the full variable domain reads KAGVTQTPRYLIKTRGQQVTLSCSPISGHRSVSWYQQTPGQGLQFLFEYFSETQRNKGNFPGRFSGRQFSNSRSEMNVSTLELGDSALYLCASSLTDGNNEQFFGPGTRLTVL.

V gene TRBV6-5 combines with J gene TRBJ2-7, with TRBD2 matching 10 bases. The CDR3 spans 14 residues. The V gene end was trimmed by 5 bases and the J gene end by 3 bases; junction bases not matched to a gene: 4. Germline V gives CDR1 MNHEY, CDR2 SVGAGI. The CDR3 loop reads CASSLAGVLYEQYF. The CDR3 coding sequence is TGTGCCAGCAGTCTAGCGGGAGTCCTCTACGAGCAGTACTTC.

The chain has TRBV7-2 and TRBJ2-4; 8 bases fit TRBD2. This CDR3 has 13 residues. V shed 6 bases, J shed 8 bases, and the junction held 6 bases outside the gene matches. Germline lookup yields CDR1 SGHTA and CDR2 FQGNSA. The CDR3, as DNA: TGTGCCAGCAGTCGGGAGGGGCTGGACATTCAGTACTTC. Encoded protein: CASSREGLDIQYF.

The CDR3 nucleotides read TGTGCCAGCAGTTGGCCGGAGCAGTTCTTC. This gives the protein CASSWPEQFF. This rearrangement joins TRBV27 to TRBJ2-1; unclear D gene. From germline, CDR1 is MNHEY and CDR2 SMNVEV (reference sequence). V was trimmed by 4 bases and J by 10 bases, leaving 5 bases between them. This CDR3 is built from 10 residues.

The chain carries TRBV6-5 and TRBJ2-7, with D tentatively TRBD1 (6 bases). V was cut by 0 bases and J by 2 bases, with 11 bases left in between. CDR3 length: 15 residues. CDR1 is MNHEY and CDR2 is SVGAGI in the germline V gene. Here the CDR3 DNA reads TGTGCCAGCAGTTACTCCTCTACAGGGCCCTACGAGCAGTACTTC. Amino acid sequence: CASSYSSTGPYEQYF.

This clone appeared a few times. The rearrangement uses TRBV19 and TRBJ1-1; a weak D match, TRBD1 (5 bases). Looked up from germline, CDR1 is LNHDA and CDR2 is SQIVND (reference sequence). Trimming stripped 4 bases from V and 2 bases from J, with 14 bases between. The CDR3 spans 15 residues. The CDR3 loop reads CASSTPQGSNTEAFF. CDR3 DNA sequence: TGTGCCAGTAGTACACCCCAGGGTAGTAACACTGAAGCTTTCTTT.

V gene TRBV7-2 combines with J gene TRBJ2-7, with 10 bases matching TRBD1. Germline trimming cut 5 bases from V and 0 bases from J; bases unmatched to any gene: 4. CDR1 is SGHTA and CDR2 is FQGNSA in the germline V gene. The CDR3 extends over 15 amino acids. The CDR3 reads CASSPRTGGSYEQYF. The CDR3 DNA follows: TGTGCCAGCAGCCCGAGGACAGGGGGCTCCTACGAGCAGTACTTC.

V usage is TRBV9 and J usage is TRBJ1-2, with D possibly matching TRBD1 (5 bases). Deletions cut 4 bases from V and 7 bases from J, with 17 bases between. The CDR3 has 14 amino acids. CDR1 is SGDLS and CDR2 is YYNGEE in the germline V gene. The chain's CDR3 is CASSTSGWISGYTF. The CDR3, as DNA: TGTGCCAGCAGCACTTCAGGGTGGATCAGTGGCTACACCTTC. The full variable domain, completed using reference TRBV9 and TRBJ1-2, is DSGVTQTPKHLITATGQRVTLRCSPRSGDLSVYWYQQSLDQGLQFLIQYYNGEERAKGNILERFSAQQFPDLHSELNLSSLELGDSALYFCASSTSGWISGYTFGSGTRLTVV.

This sequence joins TRBV11-2 and TRBJ1-1; 7 bases line up with TRBD1. This CDR3 is 13 amino acids long. After removal of 5 bases from V and 7 bases from J, the junction contained 7 bases not matched to a gene. In germline, CDR1 is SGHAT, CDR2 FQNNGV. CDR3 region: CASSQTQGLEAFF. CDR3 bases: TGTGCCAGCAGCCAGACACAGGGGCTTGAAGCTTTCTTT.

V gene TRBV27 combines with J gene TRBJ1-6; D unclear. This CDR3 has 15 residues. V was trimmed by 3 bases and J by 7 bases, leaving 13 bases between them. CDR1 is MNHEY and CDR2 is SMNVEV in the germline V gene (reference sequence). In DNA form, the CDR3 reads TGTGCCAGCAGTTTTTCGCCACGGGTGAATTCACCCCTCCACTTT. This codes for CASSFSPRVNSPLHF.

This clone has more than one count but fewer than ten. The junction departs from germline at one end; a sequencing error may be responsible. The chain recombines TRBV6-1 with TRBJ1-3, with D unresolved. CDR1 is MNHNS, CDR2 SASEGT, per germline. This CDR3 region has 13 residues. The CDR3 is CASSEAWPGLWNF. CDR3 sequence (DNA): TGTGCCAGCAGTGAAGCGTGGCCAGGACTCTGGAATTTT.

The J gene is TRBJ1-1, the V gene TRBV7-3, with a tentative D call TRBD1 (5 bases). The V gene lost 2 bases and the J gene lost 4 bases, with 20 bases spanning the gap. This CDR3 is 17 amino acids long. Germline assignment: CDR1 SGHTA and CDR2 FQGTGA. The CDR3 coding sequence is TGTGCCAGCAGCTTAGAACGGGGACTCCCCGAGGGCACTGAAGCTTTCTTT. Its translation: CASSLERGLPEGTEAFF.

The chain has TRBV6-4 and TRBJ1-2, with a tentative D call TRBD1 (5 bases). This CDR3 is 13 amino acids long. The V end lost 5 bases, the J end lost 4 bases, and 11 bases lay between the germline ends. CDR1 MRHNA and CDR2 SNTAGT come from the germline V gene. CDR3 DNA: TGTGCCAGCAGTCCAACCGGGGGCTATGGCTACACCTTC. It encodes CASSPTGGYGYTF.

The chain uses TRBV5-1 and TRBJ1-1; possible D gene TRBD1, 5 bases. Germline V gene data show CDR1 as SGHRS and CDR2 as YFSETQ. The CDR3 has 16 amino acids. V lost 2 bases and J lost 1, with 15 bases in between. CDR3 residues: CASSLRRGGWNTEAFF. The CDR3 DNA follows: TGCGCCAGCAGCTTAAGGCGGGGGGGTTGGAACACTGAAGCTTTCTTT.

This chain uses TRBV2 with TRBJ2-4, with TRBD2 identical over 12 bases. The CDR3 is made up of 15 amino acids. The trim removed 3 bases at V and 8 bases at J, leaving 5 bases unmatched. Germline CDR1 and CDR2: SNHLY and FYNNEI. DNA for the CDR3: TGTGCCAGCAGTGATACTAGCGGGAGGTGGGACATTCAGTACTTC. Translation gives CASSDTSGRWDIQYF.

This clone was seen a handful of times. This chain uses TRBV6-5 with TRBJ1-4; TRBD1 aligns across 11 bases. In germline, CDR1 is MNHEY, CDR2 SVGAGI. The trim removed 2 bases at V and 8 bases at J, leaving 4 bases unmatched. This CDR3 is 15 amino acids long. The CDR3 nucleotides read TGTGCCAGCAGTTACCGGACAGGGGGCGGGGAAAAACTGTTTTTT. This gives the protein CASSYRTGGGEKLFF.

This clone has just one count. The chain is built from TRBV11-1 and TRBJ1-2, with TRBD1 matching over 8 bases. The CDR3 has 14 residues. With V trimmed by 3 bases and J by 6 bases, 6 bases remained unmatched. CDR1 and CDR2 from the germline V gene are SGHAT and FQDESV (reference sequence). This CDR3 is CASSFFQGADGYTF. CDR3 in DNA: TGTGCCAGCAGCTTTTTCCAGGGGGCAGATGGCTACACCTTC.

Regarding this clone: A read error may account for a junction end that differs from germline. The chain carries TRBV7-9 and TRBJ1-1; tentative D call: TRBD1 (5 bases). The CDR3 runs to 15 residues. Germline-derived CDR1 and CDR2 are SEHNR and FQNEAQ (reference sequence). DNA of the CDR3: TGTTCCAGCAGCTTAGCTGGACACACGAACACTGAAGCTTTCTTT. Translated: CSSSLAGHTNTEAFF. Full variable domain (rest looked up from reference TRBV7-9 and TRBJ1-1): DTGVSQNPRHKITKRGQNVTFRCDPISEHNRLYWYRQTLGQGPEFLTYFQNEAQLEKSRLLSDRFSAERPKGSFSTLEIQRTEQGDSAMYLCSSSLAGHTNTEAFFGQGTRLTVV.

The chain uses TRBV7-8 and TRBJ2-7; 11 bases line up with TRBD2. With 0 bases clipped from V and 6 bases from J, the junction kept 7 bases outside the gene matches. The CDR3 has 16 residues. Germline values: CDR1 SGHVS, CDR2 FQNEAQ. The CDR3 region has the DNA TGTGCCAGCAGCTTAGCTTGGACTAGCGGGCGTACCGAGCAGTACTTC. This gives the protein CASSLAWTSGRTEQYF. Drawing the rest from reference TRBV7-8 and TRBJ2-7, the complete variable domain is GAGVSQSPRYKVAKRGQDVALRCDPISGHVSLFWYQQALGQGPEFLTYFQNEAQLDKSGLPSDRFFAERPEGSVSTLKIQRTQQEDSAVYLCASSLAWTSGRTEQYFGPGTRLTVT.

This clone was seen only a few times. CDR3 nucleotide sequence: TGCGCCAGCAGCCAGCTATCGGGGGGGATCCTTCGGTACTTC. Encoded protein: CASSQLSGGILRYF. This chain connects TRBV5-1 to TRBJ2-7; 8 bases fit TRBD2. Per germline, CDR1 SGHRS and CDR2 YFSETQ. The CDR3 runs to 14 residues. After removal of 4 bases from V and 12 bases from J, the junction contained 15 bases not matched to a gene.